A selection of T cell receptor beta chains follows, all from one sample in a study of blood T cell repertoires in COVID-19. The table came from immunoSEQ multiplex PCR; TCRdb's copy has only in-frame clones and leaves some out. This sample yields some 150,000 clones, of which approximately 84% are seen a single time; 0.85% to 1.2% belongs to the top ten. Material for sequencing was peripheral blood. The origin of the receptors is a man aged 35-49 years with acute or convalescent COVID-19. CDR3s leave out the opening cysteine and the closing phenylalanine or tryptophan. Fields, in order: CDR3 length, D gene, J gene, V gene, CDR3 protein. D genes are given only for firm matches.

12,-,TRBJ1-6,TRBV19,ACSVRSRDSPLH
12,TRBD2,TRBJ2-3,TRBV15,ATSPGGSTDTQY
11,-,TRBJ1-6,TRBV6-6,ASSPSQNSPLH
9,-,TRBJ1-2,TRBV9,ASSGGYGYT
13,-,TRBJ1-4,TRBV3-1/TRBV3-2,ASSQPPLQPGKLF
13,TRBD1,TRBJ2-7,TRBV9,ASSVGQGRPYEQY
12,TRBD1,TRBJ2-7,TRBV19,ASSIDRGPNEQY
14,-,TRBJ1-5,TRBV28,ASSSPGERRNQPQH
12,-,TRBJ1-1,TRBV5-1,ASSPDGRYTEAF
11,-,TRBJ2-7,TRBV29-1,SVVPGSSYEQY
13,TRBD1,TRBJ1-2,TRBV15,ATSRAGQGAFGYT
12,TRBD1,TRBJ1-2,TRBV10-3,AIGQGASNYGYT
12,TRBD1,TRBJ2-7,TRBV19,ASSLGQGSYEQY
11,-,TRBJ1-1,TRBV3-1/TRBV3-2,ASSQGGITEAF
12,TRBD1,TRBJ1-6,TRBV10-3,AISMDRGNSPLH
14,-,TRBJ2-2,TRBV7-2,ASSPPASRLAGELF
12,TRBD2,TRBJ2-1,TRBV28,ASSWASGSFEQF